The next 22 T cell receptor beta chains were all read from a single sample in a study of T-cell reconstitution after alpha-beta-depleted transplantation in children. Unique molecular identifiers were incorporated during preparation of the TCRbeta library. TCRdb itself ran the PCR reads through MiXCR, one entry per CDR3 protein. The table has 800,000 to 1,000,000 distinct CDR3 sequences, roughly 31% seen once; the top ten hold roughly 31%. This specimen was PBMCs, mostly from graft donor cells, taken 360 days after TCRalphabeta/CD19-depleted stem cell transplant. These receptors came from a boy younger than two who had a stem cell transplant for SCID, so the T cells may come from the graft donor.

This clonotype was observed a handful of times. The chain has TRBV20-1 and TRBJ2-1, with D perhaps matching TRBD1 (5 bases). Trimming stripped 2 bases from V and 4 bases from J, with 9 bases between. Per germline, CDR1 DFQATT and CDR2 SNEGSKA (reference sequence). The CDR3 is made up of 13 amino acids. The CDR3 region is CSARYPGYNEQFF. The CDR3 nucleotides read TGCAGTGCTAGATATCCAGGGTACAATGAGCAGTTCTTC.

In its sample, this clonotype was seen many times. This chain links TRBV5-1 with TRBJ1-1, with D perhaps TRBD1 (6 bases). V gave up 5 bases and J gave up 1 base, with 15 bases separating them. The germline V gene has CDR1 SGHRS and CDR2 YFSETQ. The CDR3 is 15 amino acids. This chain's CDR3 is CASRKFFRGNTEAFF. The CDR3 nucleotides are TGCGCCAGCAGAAAGTTCTTCAGGGGGAACACTGAAGCTTTCTTT. The whole variable domain, filled in from reference TRBV5-1 and TRBJ1-1, reads KAGVTQTPRYLIKTRGQQVTLSCSPISGHRSVSWYQQTPGQGLQFLFEYFSETQRNKGNFPGRFSGRQFSNSRSEMNVSTLELGDSALYLCASRKFFRGNTEAFFGQGTRLTVV.

This clonotype was counted only a few times. The V and J genes are TRBV3-1 and TRBJ2-1; D possibly uses TRBD1 or TRBD2 (5 bases each). This CDR3 is built from 14 residues. From germline, CDR1 is LGHDT and CDR2 YNNKEL (reference sequence). V was trimmed by 7 bases and J by 9 bases, leaving 19 bases between them. The chain's CDR3 is CASMPRGSSSEQFF. CDR3 nucleotide sequence: TGTGCCAGCATGCCACGGGGCTCGTCCAGTGAGCAGTTCTTC.

The chain links TRBV7-6 to TRBJ2-7; D not certain. V dropped 1 base and J dropped 3 bases, with 16 bases sitting between them. Germline V CDR1 and CDR2: SGHVS, FNYEAQ. The CDR3 length is 16 residues. CDR3 coding DNA: TGTGCCAGCAGCTTAGTCTCATCCCAGGTGGTCTACGAGCAGTACTTC. The encoded protein is CASSLVSSQVVYEQYF.

The J gene is TRBJ1-4, the V gene TRBV12-3 or TRBV12-4; a possible D gene is TRBD1 (6 bases). There are 14 residues in the CDR3. Trimming left V 5 bases short and J 10 bases short, with 17 bases between. For the CDR3, the DNA is TGTGCCAGCAGTCCGAGGGGGGGCACAGTAAAACTGTTTTTT. Protein sequence: CASSPRGGTVKLFF.

J is TRBJ2-3 and V is TRBV12-3 or TRBV12-4; a weak D match, TRBD1 (5 bases). Trimming cost V 8 bases and J 0 bases, with 15 bases left between them. This CDR3 comprises 15 residues. The CDR3 DNA follows: TGTGCCAGCGATTACACAGGTTCTAGCACAGATACGCAGTATTTT. Protein: CASDYTGSSTDTQYF.

This clonotype was seen at least ten times. The chain uses TRBV5-1 and TRBJ2-1; D is uncertain. This CDR3 spans 12 amino acids. The germline V gene encodes CDR1 SGHRS and CDR2 YFSETQ. Trimming cost V 2 bases and J 4 bases, with 4 bases left between them. CDR3 sequence (DNA): TGCGCCAGCAGCTTTCAATACAATGAGCAGTTCTTC. Translated, it gives CASSFQYNEQFF.

In its sample, this clonotype was seen a few times. The chain recombines TRBV27 with TRBJ2-1, with 8 bases fitting TRBD2. The CDR3 has 16 residues. Germline V gives CDR1 MNHEY, CDR2 SMNVEV (reference sequence). V gave up 3 bases and J gave up 5 bases; unmatched junction bases: 9. DNA for the CDR3: TGTGCCAGCAGTTTCCTCGGGACTAGAGTAAACAATGAGCAGTTCTTC. Translation gives CASSFLGTRVNNEQFF.

The CDR3 coding sequence is TGTGCCAGCAGCGTAGGATCGGGCCAAGGCGGGGATACGCAGTATTTT. The encoded protein is CASSVGSGQGGDTQYF. V and J are TRBV9 and TRBJ2-3; TRBD2 might be the D (5 bases). This CDR3 has 16 residues. Germline values: CDR1 SGDLS, CDR2 YYNGEE. Trimming removed 0 bases at V and 6 bases at J, with 17 bases between.

The V and J genes are TRBV10-3 and TRBJ2-5, with 8 positions matching TRBD1. The junction had 7 bases not matched to a gene; V was cut back by 0 bases and J by 4 bases. The CDR3 covers 16 residues. Germline values: CDR1 ENHRY, CDR2 SYGVKD. For the CDR3, the DNA is TGTGCCATCAGTGAGTCTGGCAGGGGGCGCATAGAGACCCAGTACTTC. Protein: CAISESGRGRIETQYF.

The chain uses TRBV7-6 and TRBJ2-6, with TRBD1 matching 9 bases. CDR3 length: 17 amino acids. The V gene's germline CDR1 is SGHVS and CDR2 FNYEAQ. The V and J ends lost 5 bases and 3 bases, in that order; junction bases with no gene match: 8. The CDR3 is CASSPRQGVDGANVLTF. For the CDR3, the DNA is TGTGCCAGCAGCCCCAGACAGGGGGTAGATGGGGCCAACGTCCTGACTTTC.

This clonotype was observed a handful of times. The J gene is TRBJ2-1, the V gene TRBV12-3 or TRBV12-4; TRBD1 matches at 7 bases. The CDR3 length is 13 residues. After removal of 8 bases from V and 6 bases from J, the junction contained 7 bases not matched to a gene. The CDR3 sequence: CASVTTGPNEQFF. CDR3 bases: TGTGCCAGCGTTACGACAGGGCCCAATGAGCAGTTCTTC.

This clonotype was seen more than once but under ten times. This chain joins TRBV20-1 and TRBJ2-5; 9 bases are a match to TRBD2. Germline values: CDR1 DFQATT, CDR2 SNEGSKA (reference sequence). The CDR3 length is 15 residues. The V and J ends lost 6 bases and 4 bases, in that order; junction bases with no gene match: 12. The CDR3 is CSAAPSGAGGETQYF. The CDR3 DNA follows: TGCAGTGCAGCCCCTAGCGGGGCCGGCGGAGAGACCCAGTACTTC.

This clonotype was seen a few times. V gene TRBV29-1 combines with J gene TRBJ2-1; D not resolved. V shed 4 bases and J shed 4 bases, with 20 bases lying between them. The CDR3 length is 16 residues. Germline V lookup: CDR1 SQVTM, CDR2 ANQGSEA. CDR3 region: CSVATPGLRRYNEQFF. The CDR3 nucleotides are TGCAGCGTTGCGACCCCTGGGCTCCGCAGATACAATGAGCAGTTCTTC.

This chain connects TRBV3-1 to TRBJ2-3; D may be TRBD1 or TRBD2 (6 bases each). Trimming removed 0 bases at V and 5 bases at J, with 18 bases between. The germline V gene has CDR1 LGHDT and CDR2 YNNKEL (reference sequence). The CDR3 spans 17 residues. The CDR3 sequence: CASSQDLRRRGEDTQYF. The CDR3 nucleotides read TGTGCCAGCAGCCAAGATCTTCGTCGGAGGGGGGAAGATACGCAGTATTTT.

The V call is TRBV18, the J call TRBJ1-6; D uncertain. The germline V gene encodes CDR1 KGHSH and CDR2 LQKENI. The CDR3 loop spans 17 amino acids. V was trimmed by 3 bases and J by 13 bases, leaving 25 bases between them. Here the CDR3 reads CASSPGGIVVGSGPLHF. As DNA, the CDR3 is TGTGCCAGCTCACCTGGTGGCATCGTCGTGGGGAGTGGGCCCCTCCACTTT.

The chain combines TRBV12-3 or TRBV12-4 with TRBJ2-2, with 9 bases that match TRBD1. Trimming at V came to 5 bases and at J to 4 bases, leaving 8 bases not matched to a gene. The CDR3 sequence is 16 residues long. The DNA for the CDR3 is TGTGCCAGCAGTATTTACAGGGGGCTGCGCACCGGGGAGCTGTTTTTT. It specifies CASSIYRGLRTGELFF.

On this clonotype: Lacking the conserved final phenylalanine or tryptophan, this CDR3 likely reflects a read error. The genes are TRBV2 and TRBJ2-4; D remains unclear. In germline, CDR1 is SNHLY, CDR2 FYNNEI. CDR3 size: 13 residues. Trimming removed 6 bases from V and 2 bases from J, with 8 bases in between. CDR3 region: CASRGATKNIQYL. CDR3 in DNA: TGTGCCAGCAGGGGCGCGACCAAAAACATTCAGTACCTC.

V usage is TRBV6-1 and J usage is TRBJ2-7, with TRBD1 matching 9 bases. J was trimmed by 6 bases and V by 5 bases; bases with no gene match: 14. The CDR3 is 16 residues long. The V gene's germline CDR1 is MNHNS and CDR2 SASEGT. In DNA form, the CDR3 reads TGTGCCAGCAGTCTGACCCCGGGACAGGGTCGAGTCGAGCAGTACTTC. This encodes CASSLTPGQGRVEQYF.

This clonotype appeared a few times. The V and J genes are TRBV4-3 and TRBJ2-1; 8 nucleotides align to TRBD2. This CDR3 comprises 16 residues. V shed 2 bases, J shed 1 base, and the junction held 4 bases outside the gene matches. The V gene's germline CDR1 is LGHNA and CDR2 YSLEER. This CDR3 is CASSQRSGGSYNEQFF. CDR3 DNA sequence: TGCGCCAGCAGCCAAAGGAGCGGGGGATCCTACAATGAGCAGTTCTTC.

J is TRBJ1-1 and V is TRBV5-1; D may be TRBD1 (5 bases). This CDR3 comprises 15 residues. Germline CDR1 SGHRS, CDR2 YFSETQ. V was trimmed by 0 bases and J by 4 bases, leaving 13 bases between them. CDR3 nucleotides: TGCGCCAGCAGCTTGGCGGCGACAGCCTTCACTGAAGCTTTCTTT. Translation: CASSLAATAFTEAFF.

The chain employs TRBV12-3 or TRBV12-4 and TRBJ2-7; the match to TRBD2 covers 11 bases. This CDR3 is 20 amino acids long. The junction had 16 bases not matched to a gene; V was cut back by 3 bases and J by 0 bases. The CDR3, as DNA: TGTGCCAGCAGTTTCTCCTTCGGCCTAGCGGGGGGTCTAAGCTCCTACGAGCAGTACTTC. Amino acid sequence: CASSFSFGLAGGLSSYEQYF.